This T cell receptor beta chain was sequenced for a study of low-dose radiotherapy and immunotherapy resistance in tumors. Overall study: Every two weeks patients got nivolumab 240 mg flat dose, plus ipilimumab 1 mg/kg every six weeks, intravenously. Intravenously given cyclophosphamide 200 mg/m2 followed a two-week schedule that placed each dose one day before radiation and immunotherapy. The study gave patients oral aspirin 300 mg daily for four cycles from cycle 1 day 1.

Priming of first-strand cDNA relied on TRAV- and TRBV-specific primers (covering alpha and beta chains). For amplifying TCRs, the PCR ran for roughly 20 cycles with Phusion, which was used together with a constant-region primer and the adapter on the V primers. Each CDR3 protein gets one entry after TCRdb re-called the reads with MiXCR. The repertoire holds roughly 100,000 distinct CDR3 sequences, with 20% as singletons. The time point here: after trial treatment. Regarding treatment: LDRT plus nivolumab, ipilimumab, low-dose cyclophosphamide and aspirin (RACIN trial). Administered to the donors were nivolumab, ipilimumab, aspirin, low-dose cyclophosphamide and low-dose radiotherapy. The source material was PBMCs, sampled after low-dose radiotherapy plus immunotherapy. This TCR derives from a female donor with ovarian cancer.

The CDR3 spells CASSLSPGNNEQFF. CDR3 bases: TGTGCCAGCAGCTTATCGCCCGGGAACAATGAGCAGTTCTTC. The J gene is TRBJ2-1, the V gene TRBV11-3; maybe TRBD2 (5 bases). Trimming left V 2 bases short and J 5 bases short, with 10 bases between. This CDR3 comprises 14 residues. The germline CDR1 and CDR2 sequences are SGHNT and YENEEA.